The entry below describes one TCR beta chain. Its antigen is not known. This CDR3 is 16 amino acids long. Germline values: CDR1 SGHDT, CDR2 YYEEEE. This sample was included in a study of T cells expressing NK-cell markers. Findings of the study overall: Expanded NKG2C+ T cell clones were not confirmed as HCMV-specific.

TCRdb re-analyzed the 5' RACE reads; it lists each CDR3 protein once, without DNA. The sample table sets out fewer than 400,000 distinct CDR3 sequences. The sample taken for sequencing was blood T cells: a sorted CD56 or NKG2C T cell subset, CD4+ or CD8+ T cells, or bulk PBMC T cells (not recorded which). This receptor was identified in a man aged 18 to 69 in good health. This chain joins TRBV5-6 and TRBJ2-5. The CDR3 sequence is CASSLGHASGQETQYF.